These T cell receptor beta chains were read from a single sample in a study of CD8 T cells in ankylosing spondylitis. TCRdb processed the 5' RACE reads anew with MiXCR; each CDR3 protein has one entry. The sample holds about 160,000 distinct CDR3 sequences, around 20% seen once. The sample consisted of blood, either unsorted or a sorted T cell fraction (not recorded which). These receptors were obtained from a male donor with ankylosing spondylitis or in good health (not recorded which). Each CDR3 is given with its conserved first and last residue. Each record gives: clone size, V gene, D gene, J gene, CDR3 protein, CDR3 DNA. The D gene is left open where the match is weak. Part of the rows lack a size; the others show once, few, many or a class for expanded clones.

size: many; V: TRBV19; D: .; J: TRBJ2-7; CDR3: CASSKEAPYEQYF; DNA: TGTGCCAGTAGTAAGGAGGCTCCCTACGAGCAGTACTTC
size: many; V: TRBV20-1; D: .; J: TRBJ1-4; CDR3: CSARAAGSNEKLFF; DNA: TGCAGTGCTAGAGCCGCAGGGTCTAATGAAAAACTGTTTTTT
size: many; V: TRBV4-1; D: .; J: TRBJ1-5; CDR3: CASSQDGGIGNQPQHF; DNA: TGCGCCAGCAGCCAAGATGGAGGGATCGGCAATCAGCCCCAGCATTTT
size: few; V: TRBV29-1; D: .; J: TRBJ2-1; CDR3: CSVAGGGSWTYNEQFF; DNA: TGCAGCGTTGCCGGTGGAGGGAGCTGGACCTACAATGAGCAGTTCTTC
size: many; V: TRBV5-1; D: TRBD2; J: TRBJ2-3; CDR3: CASTTSGSPDTQYF; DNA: TGCGCCAGCACCACTAGCGGGAGTCCAGATACGCAGTATTTT
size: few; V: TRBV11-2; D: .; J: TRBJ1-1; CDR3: CASSQRVEAYTEAFF; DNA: TGTGCCAGCAGTCAAAGGGTGGAGGCCTACACTGAAGCTTTCTTT
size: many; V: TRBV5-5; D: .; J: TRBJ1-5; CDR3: CASRPGAVEQPQHF; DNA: TGTGCCAGCAGGCCTGGGGCGGTTGAACAGCCCCAGCATTTT
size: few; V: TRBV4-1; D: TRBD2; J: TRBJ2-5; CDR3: CASSYGTSGRTYQETQYF; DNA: TGCGCCAGCAGCTATGGGACTAGCGGGAGGACGTACCAAGAGACCCAGTACTTC
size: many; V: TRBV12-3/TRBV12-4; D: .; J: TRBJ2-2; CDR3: CASSFAPGRTGELFF; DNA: TGTGCCAGCAGTTTCGCCCCAGGGAGGACCGGGGAGCTGTTTTTT
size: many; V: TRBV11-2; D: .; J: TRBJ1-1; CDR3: CASSPSVGAGTEAFF; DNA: TGTGCCAGCAGCCCTAGTGTAGGGGCGGGAACTGAAGCTTTCTTT
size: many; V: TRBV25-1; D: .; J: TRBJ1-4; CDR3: CASSESRFSGDNEKLFF; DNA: TGTGCCAGCAGTGAAAGCAGATTTTCAGGGGATAATGAAAAACTGTTTTTT
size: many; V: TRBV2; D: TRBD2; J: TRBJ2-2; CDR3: CASAETSGFTGELFF; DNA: TGTGCCAGCGCGGAGACTAGCGGGTTCACCGGGGAGCTGTTTTTT
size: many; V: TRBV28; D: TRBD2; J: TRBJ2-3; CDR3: CASTLRGVGTDTQYF; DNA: TGTGCCAGCACTCTGCGGGGGGTCGGGACAGATACGCAGTATTTT
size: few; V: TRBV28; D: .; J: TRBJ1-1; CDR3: CASSLFRNTEAFF; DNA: TGTGCCAGCAGTTTATTCCGAAACACTGAAGCTTTCTTT
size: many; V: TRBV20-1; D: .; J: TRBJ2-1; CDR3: CSAGDSRSYNEQFF; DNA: TGCAGTGCTGGGGACTCCCGATCCTACAATGAGCAGTTCTTC
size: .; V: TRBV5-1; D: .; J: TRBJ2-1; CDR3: CASSGPSPGRNEQFF; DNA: TGCGCCAGCTCGGGACCGTCACCAGGGCGCAATGAGCAGTTCTTC
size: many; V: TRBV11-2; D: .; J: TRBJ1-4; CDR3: CASDFGGIGEKLFF; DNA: TGTGCCAGCGACTTTGGGGGAATAGGTGAAAAACTGTTTTTT
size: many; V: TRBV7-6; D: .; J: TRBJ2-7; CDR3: CASSLLAGDNEQYF; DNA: TGTGCCAGCAGCTTACTTGCCGGGGACAACGAGCAGTACTTC
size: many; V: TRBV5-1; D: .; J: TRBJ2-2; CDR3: CASSVNVELFF; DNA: TGCGCCAGCAGCGTGAATGTAGAGCTGTTTTTT
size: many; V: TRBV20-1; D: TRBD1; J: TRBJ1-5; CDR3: CSAPGQGYQPQHF; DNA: TGCAGTGCTCCGGGACAGGGGTATCAGCCCCAGCATTTT
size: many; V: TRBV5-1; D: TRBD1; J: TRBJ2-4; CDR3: CASSLGGQLAKNIQYF; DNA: TGCGCCAGCAGCTTGGGGGGACAGCTAGCCAAAAACATTCAGTACTTC
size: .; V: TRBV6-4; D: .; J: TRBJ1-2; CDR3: CASSPTGASVGYTF; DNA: TGTGCCAGCAGCCCGACGGGGGCTAGTGTTGGCTACACCTTC
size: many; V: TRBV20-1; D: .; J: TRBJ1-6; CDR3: CSARGGRADSPLHF; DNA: TGCAGTGCTAGAGGGGGCAGGGCTGATTCACCCCTCCACTTT
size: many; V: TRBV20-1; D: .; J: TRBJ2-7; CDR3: CSAKLAGSAYEQYF; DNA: TGCAGTGCTAAACTGGCGGGAAGCGCCTACGAGCAGTACTTC
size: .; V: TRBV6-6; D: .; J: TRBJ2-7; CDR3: CASTTTENYEQYF; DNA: TGTGCCAGCACCACGACGGAGAACTACGAGCAGTACTTC
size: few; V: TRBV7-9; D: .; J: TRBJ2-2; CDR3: CASSSGYANTGELFF; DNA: TGTGCCAGCAGCTCAGGTTACGCGAACACCGGGGAGCTGTTTTTT
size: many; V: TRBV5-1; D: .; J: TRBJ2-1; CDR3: CASSPTSAYNEQFF; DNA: TGCGCCAGCAGCCCCACTTCCGCCTACAATGAGCAGTTCTTC
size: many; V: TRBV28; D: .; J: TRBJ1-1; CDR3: CASSSGLNTEAFF; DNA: TGTGCCAGCAGTTCGGGACTGAACACTGAAGCTTTCTTT
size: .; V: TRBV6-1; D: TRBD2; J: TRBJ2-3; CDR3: CASSALAGVDTQYF; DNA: TGTGCCAGCAGTGCCCTAGCGGGAGTGGATACGCAGTATTTT
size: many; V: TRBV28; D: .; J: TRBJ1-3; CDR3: CASSNRALGGNTIYF; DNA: TGTGCCAGCAGTAACAGGGCGTTGGGGGGAAACACCATATATTTT
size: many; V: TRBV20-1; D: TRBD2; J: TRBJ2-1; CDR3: CSAGGLAREQFF; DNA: TGCAGTGCTGGGGGACTAGCGCGCGAGCAGTTCTTC
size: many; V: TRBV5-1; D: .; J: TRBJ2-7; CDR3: CASSLESDNRYEQYF; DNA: TGCGCCAGCAGCTTGGAATCGGACAACCGCTACGAGCAGTACTTC
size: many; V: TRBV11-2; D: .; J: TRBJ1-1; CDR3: CASSPPVTPNTEAFF; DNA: TGTGCCAGCAGCCCCCCCGTGACGCCGAACACTGAAGCTTTCTTT
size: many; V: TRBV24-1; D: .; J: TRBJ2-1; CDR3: CATSVGPAQFF; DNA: TGTGCCACCAGTGTAGGCCCCGCGCAGTTCTTC
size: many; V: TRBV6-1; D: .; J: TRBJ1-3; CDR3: CASRQGSGNTIYF; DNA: TGTGCCAGCAGACAGGGTTCTGGAAACACCATATATTTT
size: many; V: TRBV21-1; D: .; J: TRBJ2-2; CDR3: CASSSGGGPHTGELFF; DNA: TGTGCCAGCAGCTCAGGCGGGGGTCCCCACACCGGGGAGCTGTTTTTT
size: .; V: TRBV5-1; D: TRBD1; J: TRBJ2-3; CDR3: CASSLGQGVADTQYF; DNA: TGCGCCAGCAGCTTGGGACAGGGAGTAGCAGATACGCAGTATTTT
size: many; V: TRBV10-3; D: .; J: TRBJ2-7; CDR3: CAISPHYEQYF; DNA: TGTGCCATCAGTCCACACTACGAGCAGTACTTC
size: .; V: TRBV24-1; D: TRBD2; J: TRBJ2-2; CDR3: CATSALGTSAGAGELFF; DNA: TGTGCCACCAGTGCCCTGGGGACTAGCGCCGGCGCCGGGGAGCTGTTTTTT
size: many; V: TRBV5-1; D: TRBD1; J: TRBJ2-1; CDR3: CASSLQGPYNEQFF; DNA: TGCGCCAGCAGTTTACAGGGGCCCTACAATGAGCAGTTCTTC
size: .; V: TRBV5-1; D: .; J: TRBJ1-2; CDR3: CASSSDSGLRYGYTF; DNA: TGCGCCAGCAGCTCAGATTCAGGGTTGCGCTATGGCTACACCTTC
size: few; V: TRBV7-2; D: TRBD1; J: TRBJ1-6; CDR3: CASSRDRVTLHF; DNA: TGTGCCAGCAGCCGGGACAGGGTGACCCTCCACTTT
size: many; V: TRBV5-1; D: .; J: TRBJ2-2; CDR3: CASSTKDRVQAGIGELFF; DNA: TGCGCCAGCAGCACAAAAGACAGGGTTCAAGCGGGGATCGGGGAGCTGTTTTTT
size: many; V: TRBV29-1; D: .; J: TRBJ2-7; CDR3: CSVGRTGEQYF; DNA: TGCAGCGTGGGAAGGACGGGGGAGCAGTACTTC
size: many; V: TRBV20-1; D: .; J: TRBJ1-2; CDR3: CSATSRGYGYTF; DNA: TGCAGTGCTACGAGCAGGGGCTATGGCTACACCTTC
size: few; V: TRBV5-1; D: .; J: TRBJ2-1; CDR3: CASSLVGRDEQFF; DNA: TGCGCCAGCAGCTTGGTAGGAAGGGATGAGCAGTTCTTC
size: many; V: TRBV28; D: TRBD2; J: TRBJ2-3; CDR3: CASIPGREADTQYF; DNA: TGTGCCAGCATACCCGGGCGGGAGGCAGATACGCAGTATTTT
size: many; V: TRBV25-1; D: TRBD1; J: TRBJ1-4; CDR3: CASSEEGAGEKLFF; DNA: TGTGCCAGCAGTGAAGAGGGGGCTGGGGAAAAACTGTTTTTT
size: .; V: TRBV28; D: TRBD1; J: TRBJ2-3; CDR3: CASWDRVADTQYF; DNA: TGTGCCAGCTGGGACAGGGTAGCAGATACGCAGTATTTT
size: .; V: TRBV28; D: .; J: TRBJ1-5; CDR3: CASRGGQRGNQPQHF; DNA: TGTGCCAGCAGAGGAGGACAGCGTGGCAATCAGCCCCAGCATTTT
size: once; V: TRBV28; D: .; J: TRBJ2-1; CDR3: CASSLGRILEQFF; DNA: TGTGCCAGCAGTTTAGGGAGAATCTTGGAGCAGTTCTTC
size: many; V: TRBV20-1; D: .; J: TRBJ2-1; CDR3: CSARSGGSSYNEQFF; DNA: TGCAGTGCTAGATCTGGGGGGAGCTCCTACAATGAGCAGTTCTTC
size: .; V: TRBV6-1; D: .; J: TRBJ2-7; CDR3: CASAHSGPTYEQYF; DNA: TGTGCCAGCGCGCACTCAGGTCCCACCTACGAGCAGTACTTC
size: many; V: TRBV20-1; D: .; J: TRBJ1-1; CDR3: CSAREGREGHVNTEAFF; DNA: TGCAGTGCTAGAGAAGGCAGGGAGGGACATGTGAACACTGAAGCTTTCTTT
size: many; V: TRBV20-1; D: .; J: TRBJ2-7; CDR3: CSGHLASSYEQYF; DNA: TGCAGTGGTCACCTAGCCAGCTCCTACGAGCAGTACTTC
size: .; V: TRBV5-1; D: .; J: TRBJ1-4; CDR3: CASSLLPDNEKLFF; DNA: TGCGCCAGCAGCTTGTTACCAGATAATGAAAAACTGTTTTTT
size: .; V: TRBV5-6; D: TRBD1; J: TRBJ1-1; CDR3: CASNKDRVNTEAFF; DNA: TGTGCCAGCAACAAAGACAGGGTGAACACTGAAGCTTTCTTT
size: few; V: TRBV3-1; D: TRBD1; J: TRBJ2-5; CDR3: CASSPTGRKETQYF; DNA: TGTGCCAGCAGCCCGACAGGGCGGAAAGAGACCCAGTACTTC
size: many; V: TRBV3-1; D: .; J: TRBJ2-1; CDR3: CASGSGSETYNEQFF; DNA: TGTGCCAGCGGAAGCGGAAGCGAAACCTACAATGAGCAGTTCTTC